These 27 T cell receptor beta chains originate from one sample sequenced in a study of T cells in Graves' hyperthyroidism and ophthalmopathy. It was RNA transcripts that yielded the amplified TCR beta CDR3 regions. A set of HTBI primers served as the primers for a first-round RT-PCR of the TCR CDR3. TCRdb fed the multiplex PCR reads into MiXCR, producing one record per CDR3 protein. Altogether 350,000 to 400,000 distinct CDR3 sequences are present, about 15% being singletons, with the ten largest covering around 10%. Sequenced: blood. These receptors all come from a woman aged 55-69 years with Graves' hyperthyroidism.

This clonotype was counted many times. The V and J genes are TRBV7-9 and TRBJ2-3; 9 bases map to TRBD2. This CDR3 is 16 amino acids long. Germline CDR1 is SEHNR and CDR2 is FQNEAQ (reference sequence). J was trimmed by 11 bases and V by 3 bases; bases with no gene match: 15. The CDR3 protein is CASSLGLAGNLERQYF. For the CDR3, the DNA is TGTGCCAGCAGCTTGGGTCTAGCGGGGAACCTGGAGAGGCAGTATTTT.

The table lists this clonotype with a few counts. One base away lies a much larger clone, so this may be a sequencing read error. This chain uses TRBV5-1 with TRBJ1-2; D remains ambiguous. The CDR3 loop spans 13 amino acids. CDR1 SGHRS and CDR2 YFSETQ come from the germline V gene. The V end was cut by 0 bases, the J end by 1 base, with 4 bases between. This chain's CDR3 is CASSLEDNYGYTF. DNA for the CDR3: TGCGCCAGCAGCTTGGAGGATAACTATGGCTACACCTTC.

In its sample, this clonotype was seen a few times. This chain links TRBV7-8 with TRBJ2-7, with D possibly matching TRBD1 (6 bases). The germline CDR1 and CDR2 sequences are SGHVS and FQNEAQ. The CDR3 spans 16 residues. With 5 bases removed from V and 4 bases from J, the gap between germline ends came to 21 bases. The CDR3 spells CASSVHRVERGYEQYF. As DNA, the CDR3 is TGTGCCAGCAGCGTACACAGGGTTGAACGCGGGTACGAGCAGTACTTC.

This clonotype was found a few times. The V gene is TRBV30, the J gene TRBJ2-2, with 10 bases aligning to TRBD2. The CDR3 has 15 amino acids. Germline values: CDR1 GTSNPN, CDR2 SVGIG (reference sequence). After removal of 0 bases from V and 7 bases from J, the junction contained 5 bases not matched to a gene. CDR3: CAWSVFTSGDGELFF. CDR3 DNA sequence: TGTGCCTGGAGTGTTTTTACTAGCGGGGACGGGGAGCTGTTTTTT.

Regarding this clonotype: Given a much more abundant clone one base away, this may be a read error. The chain is built from TRBV3-1 and TRBJ2-7; D gene ambiguous. V gave up 0 bases and J gave up 8 bases, with 8 bases separating them. Germline values: CDR1 LGHDT, CDR2 YNNKEL (reference sequence). The CDR3 has 12 residues. Here the CDR3 DNA reads TGTGCCAGCAGCCAAGATGCCCTCAAGCAGTACTTC. Its translation is CASSQDALKQYF.

This clonotype was counted at least ten times. The gene calls are TRBV10-3 and TRBJ1-5; D not certain. Germline CDR1 is ENHRY and CDR2 is SYGVKD. Trimming shortened V by 0 bases and J by 2 bases, and 5 bases separated the two germline ends. This CDR3 has 14 residues. CDR3 coding DNA: TGTGCCATCAGTGAGTCAAGGGGCAATCAGCCCCAGCATTTT. Translation gives CAISESRGNQPQHF.

This clonotype was counted at least ten times. The chain employs TRBV6-2 or TRBV6-3 and TRBJ2-1, with D possibly TRBD2 on 6 matching bases. This CDR3 comprises 14 residues. Trimming took 7 bases from V and 10 from J, leaving 20 bases between them. Per germline, CDR1 MNHEY and CDR2 SVGEGT. CDR3 sequence: CASKRASAYYEQFF. The CDR3 nucleotides are TGTGCCAGCAAACGGGCTAGCGCTTATTACGAGCAGTTCTTC.

The chain joins TRBV28 to TRBJ2-7; D possibly corresponds to TRBD1 (6 bases). V was trimmed by 7 bases and J by 2 bases, leaving 18 bases between them. Germline V gene lookup returns CDR1 MDHEN and CDR2 SYDVKM. The CDR3 has 15 residues. The CDR3 spells CASTETGRGPYEQYF. As DNA, the CDR3 is TGTGCCAGCACAGAGACAGGAAGGGGCCCCTACGAGCAGTACTTC.

This clonotype was seen repeatedly, ten times or more. This chain connects TRBV11-2 to TRBJ2-3; the D gene is possibly TRBD2 (5 bases). The germline V gene encodes CDR1 SGHAT and CDR2 FQNNGV. Trimming removed 1 base from V and 5 bases from J, with 10 bases in between. The CDR3 is 14 amino acids. The CDR3 nucleotides read TGTGCCAGCAGCTTAGGATCCCGGGGAGATACGCAGTATTTT. This gives the protein CASSLGSRGDTQYF.

Worth noting for this clonotype: A much larger clonotype is one base distant, so this may be a read error. The chain recombines TRBV7-8 with TRBJ2-7; D might be TRBD1 (6 bases). From germline, CDR1 is SGHVS and CDR2 FQNEAQ. This CDR3 is 14 amino acids long. Trimming took off 6 bases at V and 2 bases at J, with 14 bases between the two ends. CDR3 in amino acids: CASSIRDTAYEQYF. In DNA, the CDR3 is TGTGCCAGCAGTATACGGGACACAGCCTACGAGCAGTACTTC.

This clonotype was observed many times. The chain uses TRBV27 and TRBJ1-2, with D perhaps TRBD1 (5 bases). Trimming pared 0 bases from V and 1 base from J, leaving 12 bases between. CDR3 size: 16 residues. Germline values: CDR1 MNHEY, CDR2 SMNVEV (reference sequence). CDR3: CASSLSSHRLNYGYTF. The CDR3 nucleotides read TGTGCCAGCAGTTTATCGAGCCACAGGCTTAACTATGGCTACACCTTC.

The chain combines TRBV20-1 with TRBJ2-1; TRBD2 matches at 12 bases. From germline, CDR1 is DFQATT and CDR2 SNEGSKA (reference sequence). The V gene end was trimmed by 6 bases and the J gene end by 4 bases; junction bases not matched to a gene: 16. The CDR3 covers 18 residues. The CDR3 region has the DNA TGCAGTGCCTCATCGGGGCTAGCGGGAGGGCCGGGATACAATGAGCAGTTCTTC. It translates to CSASSGLAGGPGYNEQFF.

Many counts were recorded for this clonotype. V usage is TRBV12-5 and J usage is TRBJ1-2; D is ambiguous. Germline V gives CDR1 LGHNT, CDR2 FRNRAP. The CDR3 is 18 amino acids. Trimming pared 0 bases from V and 1 base from J, leaving 18 bases between. The CDR3 nucleotides read TGTGCTAGTGGTTTGGTAATCGGTTGGGAGAGTAATAACTATGGCTACACCTTC. Residues: CASGLVIGWESNNYGYTF. Drawing the rest from reference TRBV12-5 and TRBJ1-2, the complete variable domain is DARVTQTPRHKVTEMGQEVTMRCQPILGHNTVFWYRQTMMQGLELLAYFRNRAPLDDSGMPKDRFSAEMPDATLATLKIQPSEPRDSAVYFCASGLVIGWESNNYGYTFGSGTRLTVV.

CDR3 sequence: CASSIGDLRSSGANVLTF. DNA of the CDR3: TGTGCCAGTAGTATAGGGGACCTTCGAAGCTCTGGGGCCAACGTCCTGACTTTC. The rearrangement uses TRBV19 and TRBJ2-6, with D perhaps being TRBD1 or TRBD2 (5 bases each). The CDR3 loop spans 18 amino acids. Trimming pared 1 base from V and 0 bases from J, leaving 13 bases between. Germline V CDR1 and CDR2: LNHDA, SQIVND (reference sequence).

The J gene is TRBJ2-3, the V gene TRBV10-1; D is uncertain. Germline V CDR1 and CDR2: WNHNN, SYGVQD (reference sequence). CDR3 size: 13 residues. The germline V and J ends were trimmed by 0 bases and 9 bases, with 10 bases remaining between them. DNA of the CDR3: TGCGCCAGCAGTGAGTCGAGGTATGGGACGCAGTATTTT. It yields the protein CASSESRYGTQYF.

The chain links TRBV10-3 to TRBJ2-2; TRBD2 aligns across 10 bases. Germline trimming cut 2 bases from V and 7 bases from J; bases unmatched to any gene: 7. The CDR3 is 16 residues long. Germline-derived CDR1 and CDR2 are ENHRY and SYGVKD. The CDR3 DNA reads TGTGCCATCAGTGAGCGTCTAGCGGGAGCGGACGGGGAGCTGTTTTTT. Its protein product is CAISERLAGADGELFF.

The sample holds a few counts of this clonotype. Being one base from a much bigger clone, this may be a read error. The rearrangement joins TRBV28 to TRBJ1-5, with unresolved D. The V end lost 5 bases, the J end lost 5 bases, and 19 bases lay between the germline ends. This CDR3 comprises 16 residues. Germline assignment: CDR1 MDHEN and CDR2 SYDVKM. DNA of the CDR3: TGTGCCAGCAGTCACGTCTCGGGGATTGGCGATCAGCCCCAGCATTTT. Translation: CASSHVSGIGDQPQHF.

There are many counts of this clonotype. CDR3 nucleotide sequence: TGTGCCAGCAGCTTAAATGCCCTAGGAGGGGAGCTGTTTTTT. It is translated as CASSLNALGGELFF. V is TRBV7-2 and J is TRBJ2-2; D not certain. Trimming took off 2 bases at V and 8 bases at J, with 12 bases between the two ends. The CDR3 spans 14 residues. Germline values: CDR1 SGHTA, CDR2 FQGNSA.

CDR3 sequence (DNA): TGTGCCAGCAGCGTCGGGAGCGCCAAAAACATTCAGTACTTC. This sequence encodes CASSVGSAKNIQYF. The chain has TRBV5-4 and TRBJ2-4, with TRBD2 as a possible D gene (6 bases). The V end was cut by 4 bases, the J end by 1 base, with 9 bases between. CDR1 is SGHNT, CDR2 YYREEE, per germline (reference sequence). The length of the CDR3 is 14 residues.

Details on this clonotype: This may be a read error, as it is one base from a much larger clone. The chain's CDR3 is CAGRGQLATNEKLFF. The CDR3 coding sequence is TGTGCCGGCCGCGGACAGCTAGCAACTAATGAAAAACTGTTTTTT. The gene calls are TRBV12-3 or TRBV12-4 and TRBJ1-4; the D gene is possibly TRBD1 (6 bases). The CDR3 loop spans 15 amino acids. V shed 11 bases and J shed 0 bases, with 16 bases lying between them.

This clonotype occurred a few times. V and J are TRBV15 and TRBJ2-3, with a possible D match to TRBD2 (5 bases). The CDR3 contains 16 residues. Germline loops: CDR1 LNHNV, CDR2 YYDKDF (reference sequence). Deletions cut 0 bases from V and 2 bases from J, with 12 bases between. The chain's CDR3 is CATSRDSQRHTDTQYF. In DNA form, the CDR3 reads TGTGCCACCAGCAGAGATTCACAGCGGCACACAGATACGCAGTATTTT.

On this clonotype itself: A read error is possible here, since a much larger clone lies one base away. Since the CDR3 does not end with the conserved phenylalanine or tryptophan, this likely comes from a read error. The chain has TRBV5-1 and TRBJ2-5, with 8 bases aligning to TRBD2. J gave up 3 bases and V 4 bases, and 11 bases lay outside the gene matches. The CDR3 has 16 residues. Germline V gives CDR1 SGHRS, CDR2 YFSETQ. This chain's CDR3 is CASSQTRTSHEETQYS. The CDR3 DNA reads as TGCGCCAGCAGCCAAACCAGGACTAGCCATGAAGAGACCCAGTACTCC.

This clonotype has ten or more counts. The rearrangement uses TRBV3-1 and TRBJ2-5; D ambiguous. Germline V lookup: CDR1 LGHDT, CDR2 YNNKEL (reference sequence). The CDR3 consists of 15 residues. With 4 bases removed from V and 3 bases from J, the gap between germline ends came to 15 bases. CDR3 sequence reads: CASSRSRSWEETQYF. Written as DNA, the CDR3 is TGTGCCAGCAGCCGGTCTCGTAGTTGGGAAGAGACCCAGTACTTC.

This clonotype has a count of ten or more. The rearrangement joins TRBV12-3 or TRBV12-4 to TRBJ1-5, with a tentative D call TRBD1 (5 bases). V lost 2 bases and J lost 4, with 15 bases in between. The CDR3 consists of 16 residues. CDR3 region: CASSLKATRGNQPQHF. The CDR3 region has the DNA TGTGCCAGCAGTTTAAAGGCGACGAGGGGAAATCAGCCCCAGCATTTT.

In DNA, the CDR3 is TGCAGCGTTGAAAGGGACAGGTGGGGCGAGCAGTACTTC. It encodes CSVERDRWGEQYF. This sequence joins TRBV29-1 and TRBJ2-7, with TRBD1 identical over 8 bases. The J segment lost 6 bases and the V segment lost 2 bases, leaving 6 bases of the junction unmatched. Germline V CDR1 and CDR2: SQVTM, ANQGSEA. This CDR3 is built from 13 residues.

The chain uses TRBV19 and TRBJ1-6; D is perhaps TRBD1 (5 bases). The germline V and J ends were trimmed by 5 bases and 6 bases, with 8 bases remaining between them. Germline CDR1 is LNHDA and CDR2 is SQIVND (reference sequence). CDR3 length: 13 amino acids. The DNA for the CDR3 is TGTGCCAGTAGTCCAGGGATTAATTCACCCCTCCACTTT. It encodes CASSPGINSPLHF.

This clonotype was seen more than once but under ten times. The chain combines TRBV11-2 with TRBJ2-3; D perhaps matches TRBD2 (5 bases). In germline, CDR1 is SGHAT, CDR2 FQNNGV. The CDR3 totals 20 residues. The V end lost 6 bases, the J end lost 6 bases, and 34 bases lay between the germline ends. The CDR3 is CASSRPFLSGSGPKRDTQYF. CDR3 DNA: TGTGCCAGCAGTCGCCCTTTTTTGAGTGGGAGCGGACCTAAGAGGGATACGCAGTATTTT.